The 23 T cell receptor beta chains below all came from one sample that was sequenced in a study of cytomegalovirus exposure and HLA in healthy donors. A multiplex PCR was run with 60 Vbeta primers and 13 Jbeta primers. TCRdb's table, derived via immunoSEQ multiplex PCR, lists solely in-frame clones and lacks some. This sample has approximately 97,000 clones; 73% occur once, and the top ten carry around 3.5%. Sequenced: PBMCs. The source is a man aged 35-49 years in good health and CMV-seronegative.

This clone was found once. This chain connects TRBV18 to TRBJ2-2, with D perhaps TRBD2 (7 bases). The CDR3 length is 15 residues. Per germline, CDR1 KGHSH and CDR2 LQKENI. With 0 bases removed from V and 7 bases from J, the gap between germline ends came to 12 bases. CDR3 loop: CASSPPTGGDGELFF. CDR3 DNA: TGTGCCAGCTCACCACCAACGGGGGGCGACGGGGAGCTGTTTTTT.

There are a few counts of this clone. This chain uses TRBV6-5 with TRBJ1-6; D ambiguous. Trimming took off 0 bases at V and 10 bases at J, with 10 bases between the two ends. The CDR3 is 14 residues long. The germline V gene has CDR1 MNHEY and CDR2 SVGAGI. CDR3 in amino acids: CASSYSGMPSPLHF. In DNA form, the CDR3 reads TGTGCCAGCAGTTACTCGGGCATGCCCTCACCCCTCCACTTT.

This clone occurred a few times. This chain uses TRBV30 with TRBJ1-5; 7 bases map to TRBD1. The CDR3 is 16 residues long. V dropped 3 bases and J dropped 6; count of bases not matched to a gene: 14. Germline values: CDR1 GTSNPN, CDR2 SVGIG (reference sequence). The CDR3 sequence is CAWRKGASLPSQPQHF. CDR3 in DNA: TGTGCCTGGAGGAAGGGGGCTTCCCTTCCAAGTCAGCCCCAGCATTTT.

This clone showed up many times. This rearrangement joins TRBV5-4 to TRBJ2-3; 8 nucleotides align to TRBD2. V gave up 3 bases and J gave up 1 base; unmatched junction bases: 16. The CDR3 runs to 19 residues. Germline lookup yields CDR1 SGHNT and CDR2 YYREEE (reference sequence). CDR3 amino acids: CASSSSPDASGGRTDTQYF. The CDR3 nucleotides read TGTGCCAGCAGCTCGAGCCCGGACGCCAGCGGGGGACGCACAGATACGCAGTATTTT.

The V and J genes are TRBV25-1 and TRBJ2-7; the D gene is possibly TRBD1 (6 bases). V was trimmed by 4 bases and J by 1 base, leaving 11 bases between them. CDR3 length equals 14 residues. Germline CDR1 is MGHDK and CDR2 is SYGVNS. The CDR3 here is CASSAHRASYEQYF. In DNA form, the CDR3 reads TGTGCCAGCAGTGCTCACAGGGCTTCCTACGAGCAGTACTTC.

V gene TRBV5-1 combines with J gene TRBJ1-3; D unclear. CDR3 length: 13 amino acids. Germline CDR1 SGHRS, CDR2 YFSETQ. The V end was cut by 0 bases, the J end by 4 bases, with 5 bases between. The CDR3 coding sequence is TGCGCCAGCAGCTTGGAGCAAGGAAACACCATATATTTT. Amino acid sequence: CASSLEQGNTIYF.

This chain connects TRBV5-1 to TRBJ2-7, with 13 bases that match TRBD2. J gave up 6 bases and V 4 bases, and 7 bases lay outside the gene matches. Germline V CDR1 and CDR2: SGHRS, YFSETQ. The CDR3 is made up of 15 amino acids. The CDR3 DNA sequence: TGCGCCAGCAGCCCCGAACTAGCGGGGGGGCGCGAGCAGTACTTC. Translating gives CASSPELAGGREQYF.

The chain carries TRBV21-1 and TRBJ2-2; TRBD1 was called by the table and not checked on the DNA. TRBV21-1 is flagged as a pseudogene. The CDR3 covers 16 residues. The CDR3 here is CASSKAGTGVPGELFF. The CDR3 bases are TGTGCCAGCAGCAAAGCTGGGACAGGGGTCCCCGGGGAGCTGTTTTTT.

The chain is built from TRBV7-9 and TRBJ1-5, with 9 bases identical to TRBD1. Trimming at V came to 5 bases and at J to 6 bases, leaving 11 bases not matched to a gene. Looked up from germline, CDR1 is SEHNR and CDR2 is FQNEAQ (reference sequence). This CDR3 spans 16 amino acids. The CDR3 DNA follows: TGTGCCAGCAGCACCGGGACAGGGATTTTCGTTCAGCCCCAGCATTTT. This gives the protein CASSTGTGIFVQPQHF.

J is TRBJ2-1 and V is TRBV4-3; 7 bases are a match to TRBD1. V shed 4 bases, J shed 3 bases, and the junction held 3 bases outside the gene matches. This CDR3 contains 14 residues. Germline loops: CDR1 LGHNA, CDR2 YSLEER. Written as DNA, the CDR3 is TGCGCCAGCAGCCCGGGACAGAGCTACAATGAGCAGTTCTTC. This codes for CASSPGQSYNEQFF.

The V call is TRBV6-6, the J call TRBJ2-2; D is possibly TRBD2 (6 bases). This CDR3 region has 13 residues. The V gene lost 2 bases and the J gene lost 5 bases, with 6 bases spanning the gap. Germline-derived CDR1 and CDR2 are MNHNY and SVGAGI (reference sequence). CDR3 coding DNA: TGTGCCAGCAGTTACGGAGGGACCGGGGAGCTGTTTTTT. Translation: CASSYGGTGELFF.

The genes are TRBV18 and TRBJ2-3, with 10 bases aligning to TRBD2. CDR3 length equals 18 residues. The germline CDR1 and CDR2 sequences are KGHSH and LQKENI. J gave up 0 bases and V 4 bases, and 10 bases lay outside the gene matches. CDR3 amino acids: CASSRSVNSGGSTDTQYF. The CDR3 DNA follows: TGTGCCAGCTCACGATCCGTCAATAGCGGGGGGAGCACAGATACGCAGTATTTT. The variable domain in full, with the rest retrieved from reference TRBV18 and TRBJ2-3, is NAGVMQNPRHLVRRRGQEARLRCSPMKGHSHVYWYRQLPEEGLKFMVYLQKENIIDESGMPKERFSAEFPKEGPSILRIQQVVRGDSAAYFCASSRSVNSGGSTDTQYFGPGTRLTVL.

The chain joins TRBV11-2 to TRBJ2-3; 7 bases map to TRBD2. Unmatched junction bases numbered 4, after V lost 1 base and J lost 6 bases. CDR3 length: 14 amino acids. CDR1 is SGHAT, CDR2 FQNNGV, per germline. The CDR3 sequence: CASSLAGGYDTQYF. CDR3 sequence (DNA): TGTGCCAGCAGCTTAGCGGGGGGTTACGATACGCAGTATTTT.

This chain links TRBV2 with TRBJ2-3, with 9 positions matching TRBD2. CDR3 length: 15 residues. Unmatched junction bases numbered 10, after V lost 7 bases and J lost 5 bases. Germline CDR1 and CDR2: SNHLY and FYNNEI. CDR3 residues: CASISERGAVDTQYF. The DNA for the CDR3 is TGTGCCAGCATATCCGAGCGGGGGGCGGTAGATACGCAGTATTTT.

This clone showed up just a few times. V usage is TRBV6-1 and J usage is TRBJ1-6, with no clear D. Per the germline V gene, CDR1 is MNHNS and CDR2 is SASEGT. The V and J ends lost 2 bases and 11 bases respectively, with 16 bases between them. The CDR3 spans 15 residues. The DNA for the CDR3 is TGTGCCAGCAGTGAACTTCCACACTTTCGGGCACCCCTCCACTTT. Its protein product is CASSELPHFRAPLHF.

The CDR3 loop reads CASSSLEAGTYEQYF. The CDR3 DNA follows: TGTGCCAGTAGTAGCCTCGAGGCTGGCACCTACGAGCAGTACTTC. The chain recombines TRBV19 with TRBJ2-7; D ambiguous. CDR1 and CDR2 from the germline V gene are LNHDA and SQIVND (reference sequence). V was pared by 4 bases and J by 2 bases, with 15 bases between. CDR3 size: 15 residues.

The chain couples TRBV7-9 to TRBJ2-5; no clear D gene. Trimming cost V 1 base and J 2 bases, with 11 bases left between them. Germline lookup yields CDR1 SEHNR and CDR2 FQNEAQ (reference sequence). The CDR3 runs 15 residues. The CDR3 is CASSLVFRVQETQYF. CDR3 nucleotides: TGTGCCAGCAGCTTAGTTTTTCGGGTACAAGAGACCCAGTACTTC. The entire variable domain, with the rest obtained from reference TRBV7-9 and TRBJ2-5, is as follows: DTGVSQNPRHKITKRGQNVTFRCDPISEHNRLYWYRQTLGQGPEFLTYFQNEAQLEKSRLLSDRFSAERPKGSFSTLEIQRTEQGDSAMYLCASSLVFRVQETQYFGPGTRLLVL.

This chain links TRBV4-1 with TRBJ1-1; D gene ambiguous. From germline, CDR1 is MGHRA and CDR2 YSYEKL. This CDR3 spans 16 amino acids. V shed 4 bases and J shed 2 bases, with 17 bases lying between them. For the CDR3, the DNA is TGCGCCAGCAGCCTCCATCCAGGACTGGGAAACACTGAAGCTTTCTTT. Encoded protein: CASSLHPGLGNTEAFF.

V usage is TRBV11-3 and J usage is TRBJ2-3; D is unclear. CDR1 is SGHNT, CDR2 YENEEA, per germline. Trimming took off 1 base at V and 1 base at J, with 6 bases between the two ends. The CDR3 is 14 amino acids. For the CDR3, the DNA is TGTGCCAGCAGCTTAGGTATTGGCACAGATACGCAGTATTTT. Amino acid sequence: CASSLGIGTDTQYF.

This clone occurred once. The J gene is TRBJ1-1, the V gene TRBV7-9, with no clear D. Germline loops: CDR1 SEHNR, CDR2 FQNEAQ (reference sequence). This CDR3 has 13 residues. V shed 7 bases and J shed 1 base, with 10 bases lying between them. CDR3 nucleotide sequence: TGTGCCAGCACGAGGGAGTCGAACACTGAAGCTTTCTTT. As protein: CASTRESNTEAFF.

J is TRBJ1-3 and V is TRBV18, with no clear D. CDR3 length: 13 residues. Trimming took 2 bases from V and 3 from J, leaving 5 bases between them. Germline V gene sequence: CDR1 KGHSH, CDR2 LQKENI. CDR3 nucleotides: TGTGCCAGCTCACCAGGGCTTGGAAACACCATATATTTT. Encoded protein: CASSPGLGNTIYF.

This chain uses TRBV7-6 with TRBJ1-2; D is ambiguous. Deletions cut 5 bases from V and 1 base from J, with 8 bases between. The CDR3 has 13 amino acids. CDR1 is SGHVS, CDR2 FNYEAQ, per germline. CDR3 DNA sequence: TGTGCCAGCAGCGTTTACAGTAACTATGGCTACACCTTC. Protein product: CASSVYSNYGYTF.

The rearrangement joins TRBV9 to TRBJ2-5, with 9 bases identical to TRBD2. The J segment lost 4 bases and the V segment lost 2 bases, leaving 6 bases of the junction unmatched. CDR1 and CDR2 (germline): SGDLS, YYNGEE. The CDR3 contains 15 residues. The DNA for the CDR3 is TGTGCCAGCAGCGTCTTAGCGGGGGAAGGAGAGACCCAGTACTTC. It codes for CASSVLAGEGETQYF.